These 29 T cell receptor beta chains came from one sample sequenced in a study of shared clonotypes between healthy human individuals. The protocol was immunoSEQ multiplex PCR, while the TCRdb copy is restricted to in-frame clones and leaves out a portion. The table lists over 2 million clones, under 95% of them singletons. Input material: naive CD4+ T cells from PBMCs. The subset: CD45RA+ positively selected. These receptors were obtained from a man between 18 and 35 years old in good health. Some clones in this sample may be carry-over from other donors' samples.

The chain employs TRBV9 and TRBJ2-1; 15 bases match TRBD2. The germline gives CDR1 SGDLS, CDR2 YYNGEE. The V segment lost 0 bases and the J segment 7 bases; nucleotides outside the gene matches: 11. This CDR3 is built from 19 residues. The CDR3 spells CASSVAGLAGGPGRNEQFF. CDR3 DNA sequence: TGTGCCAGCAGCGTAGCCGGACTAGCGGGAGGGCCGGGAAGGAATGAGCAGTTCTTC.

This chain uses TRBV7-2 with TRBJ1-4; D is perhaps TRBD1 (5 bases). Germline CDR1 SGHTA, CDR2 FQGNSA. This CDR3 comprises 14 residues. V was clipped by 6 bases and J by 6 bases, with 14 bases between them. The CDR3 protein is CASRQDTGDEKLFF. CDR3 sequence (DNA): TGTGCCAGCAGGCAGGACACTGGGGATGAAAAACTGTTTTTT.

This clone was picked up one time. V is TRBV2 and J is TRBJ1-3, with TRBD1 identical over 10 bases. The J segment lost 2 bases and the V segment lost 6 bases, leaving 1 base of the junction unmatched. The CDR3 consists of 14 residues. Germline-derived CDR1 and CDR2 are SNHLY and FYNNEI. The CDR3 spells CASSDRGPGNTIYF. CDR3 DNA: TGTGCCAGCAGCGACAGGGGGCCTGGAAACACCATATATTTT.

V usage is TRBV6-1 and J usage is TRBJ2-7, with 10 bases lining up with TRBD2. CDR1 and CDR2 (germline): MNHNS, SASEGT. The length of the CDR3 is 18 residues. After removal of 4 bases from V and 3 bases from J, the junction contained 15 bases not matched to a gene. The CDR3 spells CASSARETRLAGVYEQYF. Here the CDR3 DNA reads TGTGCCAGCAGTGCCCGCGAGACCCGGCTAGCGGGAGTCTACGAGCAGTACTTC.

The rearrangement uses TRBV5-6 and TRBJ2-7; 12 nucleotides align to TRBD1. The junction had 12 bases not matched to a gene; V was cut back by 4 bases and J by 7 bases. CDR3 size: 16 residues. Germline-derived CDR1 and CDR2 are SGHDT and YYEEEE. CDR3 loop: CASSLTGGTGGAEQYF. CDR3 bases: TGTGCCAGCAGCCTCACCGGCGGGACAGGGGGCGCGGAGCAGTACTTC.

V usage is TRBV4-2 and J usage is TRBJ2-2, with 14 bases that match TRBD2. CDR1 and CDR2 from the germline V gene are LGHNA and YNFKEQ. Trimming cost V 3 bases and J 7 bases; bases outside gene matches: 1. CDR3 length equals 15 residues. The CDR3 DNA reads TGTGCCAGCAGCCAGGGACTAGCGGGAGACGGGGAGCTGTTTTTT. Translation: CASSQGLAGDGELFF.

The V call is TRBV4-1, the J call TRBJ2-7; 8 bases map to TRBD2. The germline gives CDR1 MGHRA, CDR2 YSYEKL. V lost 1 base, J lost 2 bases, and 13 bases stayed unmatched. The CDR3 runs to 18 residues. Written as DNA, the CDR3 is TGCGCCAGCAGCCAAGGCTCTCTGGTAGTAGCGGGGACCTACGAGCAGTACTTC. Its translation is CASSQGSLVVAGTYEQYF.

The V gene is TRBV5-8, the J gene TRBJ2-7; 8 positions agree with TRBD1. The CDR3 has 12 residues. J was trimmed by 9 bases and V by 0 bases; bases with no gene match: 2. Germline CDR1 SGHTS, CDR2 YDEGEE. Written as DNA, the CDR3 is TGTGCCAGCAGCTTGGGGACAGGGCCGCAGTACTTC. It yields the protein CASSLGTGPQYF.

This CDR3 reads CASSSGTSISGEQFF. The CDR3 DNA reads TGTGCCAGCAGTTCCGGGACTAGCATCTCAGGGGAGCAGTTCTTC. The V and J genes are TRBV28 and TRBJ2-1; 9 bases match TRBD2. Germline trimming cut 4 bases from V and 10 bases from J; bases unmatched to any gene: 11. The CDR3 totals 15 residues. Per the germline V gene, CDR1 is MDHEN and CDR2 is SYDVKM.

Note on this clone: A single base separates this from a much larger clone, so it may be a read error. The sample contains more than one DNA sequence encoding this CDR3. The V and J genes are TRBV28 and TRBJ2-1; D is unclear. From germline, CDR1 is MDHEN and CDR2 SYDVKM. The CDR3 length is 12 residues. Between the trimmed V and J ends, which lost 3 bases and 0 bases, there was a span of 0 bases. This chain's CDR3 is CASSFSYNEQFF. In DNA form, the CDR3 reads TGTGCCAGCAGTTTCTCCTACAATGAGCAGTTCTTC. Full variable domain (remainder filled in from reference TRBV28 and TRBJ2-1): DVKVTQSSRYLVKRTGEKVFLECVQDMDHENMFWYRQDPGLGLRLIYFSYDVKMKEKGDIPEGYSVSREKKERFSLILESASTNQTSMYLCASSFSYNEQFFGPGTRLTVL.

This chain links TRBV19 with TRBJ1-2; 7 bases are a match to TRBD1. V shed 7 bases, J shed 1 base, and the junction held 6 bases outside the gene matches. This CDR3 spans 14 amino acids. The germline CDR1 and CDR2 sequences are LNHDA and SQIVND (reference sequence). In nucleotides, the CDR3 is TGTGCCAGTAATCTACAGGGGATTAACTATGGCTACACCTTC. Protein sequence: CASNLQGINYGYTF.

This chain uses TRBV5-1 with TRBJ2-1, with D possibly matching TRBD1 (7 bases). Trimming stripped 0 bases from V and 9 bases from J, with 13 bases between. The CDR3 extends over 14 amino acids. Germline CDR1 and CDR2: SGHRS and YFSETQ. The CDR3 region has the DNA TGCGCCAGCAGCTTGGCGGGGGACAGTGTTGAGCAGTTCTTC. Translated, it gives CASSLAGDSVEQFF.

This chain connects TRBV5-1 to TRBJ1-1, with TRBD1 as a possible D gene (5 bases). Germline V gene sequence: CDR1 SGHRS, CDR2 YFSETQ. V was clipped by 1 base and J by 3 bases, with 13 bases between them. This CDR3 region has 15 residues. Written as DNA, the CDR3 is TGCGCCAGCAGCTTGAGGGGTACGGCGGACACTGAAGCTTTCTTT. Translating it yields CASSLRGTADTEAFF.

V is TRBV7-9 and J is TRBJ2-6; TRBD2 is a possible D gene (7 bases). Trimming stripped 7 bases from V and 0 bases from J, with 13 bases between. The CDR3 runs to 16 residues. Germline V CDR1 and CDR2: SEHNR, FQNEAQ (reference sequence). The CDR3 DNA is TGTGCCAGCACCCGAGGGGGGGCCTCTGGGGCCAACGTCCTGACTTTC. Its translation is CASTRGGASGANVLTF.

The chain uses TRBV7-9 and TRBJ1-2; D possibly corresponds to TRBD1 (5 bases). The CDR3 covers 14 residues. The V and J ends lost 4 bases and 2 bases respectively, with 11 bases between them. The germline V gene encodes CDR1 SEHNR and CDR2 FQNEAQ (reference sequence). The CDR3, as DNA: TGTGCCAGCAGCTCCCAGGGAACCAACTATGGCTACACCTTC. Translating it yields CASSSQGTNYGYTF.

The chain has TRBV13 and TRBJ2-7, with 10 nucleotides matching TRBD2. This CDR3 is built from 18 residues. V lost 5 bases, J lost 7 bases, and 20 bases stayed unmatched. CDR1 and CDR2 from the germline V gene are PRHDT and FYEKMQ (reference sequence). Here the CDR3 reads CASSQRGPQREGRMEQYF. CDR3 nucleotide sequence: TGTGCCAGCAGCCAACGGGGCCCCCAGCGGGAGGGCCGTATGGAGCAGTACTTC.

The genes are TRBV10-3 and TRBJ2-2; 8 nucleotides align to TRBD2. J gave up 2 bases and V 8 bases, and 4 bases lay outside the gene matches. The CDR3 is 14 residues long. Germline V CDR1 and CDR2: ENHRY, SYGVKD. CDR3 residues: CAIRRGANTGELFF. CDR3 nucleotides: TGTGCCATCCGGCGGGGGGCCAACACCGGGGAGCTGTTTTTT.

The gene calls are TRBV27 and TRBJ1-5, with D possibly matching TRBD1 (6 bases). V was pared by 6 bases and J by 3 bases, with 18 bases between. The CDR3 has 16 residues. Germline CDR1 and CDR2: MNHEY and SMNVEV (reference sequence). CDR3 region: CASSDGGWGLNQPQHF. The CDR3 coding sequence is TGTGCCAGCAGCGACGGTGGTTGGGGGCTCAATCAGCCCCAGCATTTT.

V gene TRBV12-5 combines with J gene TRBJ1-4, with a weak D call TRBD1 (6 bases). The CDR3 spans 12 residues. Germline CDR1 LGHNT, CDR2 FRNRAP. Trimming left V 4 bases short and J 12 bases short, with 12 bases between. CDR3 residues: CASGSSGEQLFF. The DNA of the CDR3 is TGTGCTAGTGGTTCCTCAGGGGAACAACTGTTTTTT.

V is TRBV7-9 and J is TRBJ2-3, with D possibly TRBD2 on 6 matching bases. This CDR3 spans 16 amino acids. The ends were cut back, 7 bases at V and 4 bases at J, with 21 bases in the middle. Germline V gene sequence: CDR1 SEHNR, CDR2 FQNEAQ (reference sequence). CDR3 sequence reads: CASTAEGLSLADTQYF. The DNA of the CDR3 is TGTGCCAGCACCGCCGAGGGACTCTCGTTAGCAGATACGCAGTATTTT.

The rearrangement links TRBV6-6 to TRBJ1-1, with TRBD1 matching 9 bases. The germline CDR1 and CDR2 sequences are MNHNY and SVGAGI (reference sequence). J was trimmed by 5 bases and V by 6 bases; bases with no gene match: 4. This CDR3 has 13 residues. The CDR3 DNA reads TGTGCCAGCAGACTGACAGGGGGTACTGAAGCTTTCTTT. It encodes CASRLTGGTEAFF.

V usage is TRBV19 and J usage is TRBJ1-5; TRBD1 matches at 7 bases. Germline CDR1 LNHDA, CDR2 SQIVND (reference sequence). CDR3 length equals 13 residues. Trimming cost V 8 bases and J 4 bases; bases outside gene matches: 5. The CDR3 loop is CASRDSQNQPQHF. CDR3 sequence (DNA): TGTGCCAGTCGGGACAGTCAAAATCAGCCCCAGCATTTT.

V gene TRBV6-5 combines with J gene TRBJ2-7, with 10 bases aligning to TRBD2. The CDR3 is 16 residues long. CDR1 MNHEY and CDR2 SVGAGI come from the germline V gene. Trimming at V came to 0 bases and at J to 2 bases, leaving 4 bases not matched to a gene. CDR3 region: CASSYSRAGGTYEQYF. As DNA, the CDR3 is TGTGCCAGCAGTTACTCGAGAGCGGGAGGGACCTACGAGCAGTACTTC.

The rearrangement uses TRBV28 and TRBJ1-2; TRBD1 aligns across 7 bases. The J segment lost 4 bases and the V segment lost 8 bases, leaving 13 bases of the junction unmatched. Germline CDR1 MDHEN, CDR2 SYDVKM. This CDR3 contains 15 residues. The CDR3: CASEPMTGPSYGYTF. CDR3 coding DNA: TGTGCCAGCGAACCCATGACAGGGCCAAGCTATGGCTACACCTTC.

A remark on this clone: The sample holds other DNA sequences that translate to the same CDR3. The CDR3 reads CASSAGLAGGPDTQYF. Here the CDR3 DNA reads TGCGCCAGCAGCGCGGGACTAGCGGGAGGGCCGGATACGCAGTATTTT. The chain carries TRBV5-1 and TRBJ2-3, with TRBD2 matching over 16 bases. V shed 4 bases and J 6 bases; nucleotides not matched to a gene: 5. CDR3 length: 16 amino acids. From germline, CDR1 is SGHRS and CDR2 YFSETQ.

This sequence joins TRBV6-5 and TRBJ2-1; 9 bases map to TRBD1. Germline V gene lookup returns CDR1 MNHEY and CDR2 SVGAGI. The V and J ends lost 0 bases and 10 bases, in that order; junction bases with no gene match: 4. This CDR3 contains 14 residues. Here the CDR3 DNA reads TGTGCCAGCAGTTACTCGAGGGGGACAGGGGAGCAGTTCTTC. Translated: CASSYSRGTGEQFF.

The chain couples TRBV30 to TRBJ1-1; weak D call: TRBD1 (5 bases). This CDR3 spans 13 amino acids. CDR1 is GTSNPN and CDR2 is SVGIG in the germline V gene (reference sequence). Trimming removed 5 bases from V and 6 bases from J, with 16 bases in between. CDR3 coding DNA: TGTGCCTGGGTTAGCGTCAGGGCCGCTGAAGCTTTCTTT. This codes for CAWVSVRAAEAFF.

The V call is TRBV9, the J call TRBJ2-7, with TRBD1 as a possible D gene (6 bases). Germline V gene data show CDR1 as SGDLS and CDR2 as YYNGEE. The CDR3 totals 15 residues. V was shortened by 4 bases and J by 2 bases, with 16 bases between the two germline ends. The CDR3 nucleotides read TGTGCCAGCAGCTTACACAGGGTCCCCACCTACGAGCAGTACTTC. Translating it yields CASSLHRVPTYEQYF.

The rearrangement joins TRBV19 to TRBJ2-1; 8 bases align to TRBD1. CDR1 and CDR2 (germline): LNHDA, SQIVND (reference sequence). After removal of 3 bases from V and 2 bases from J, the junction contained 12 bases not matched to a gene. The CDR3 runs to 18 residues. For the CDR3, the DNA is TGTGCCAGTAGTATTCGTAGAAACGGACAGGGAACCTACAATGAGCAGTTCTTC. Translating it yields CASSIRRNGQGTYNEQFF.